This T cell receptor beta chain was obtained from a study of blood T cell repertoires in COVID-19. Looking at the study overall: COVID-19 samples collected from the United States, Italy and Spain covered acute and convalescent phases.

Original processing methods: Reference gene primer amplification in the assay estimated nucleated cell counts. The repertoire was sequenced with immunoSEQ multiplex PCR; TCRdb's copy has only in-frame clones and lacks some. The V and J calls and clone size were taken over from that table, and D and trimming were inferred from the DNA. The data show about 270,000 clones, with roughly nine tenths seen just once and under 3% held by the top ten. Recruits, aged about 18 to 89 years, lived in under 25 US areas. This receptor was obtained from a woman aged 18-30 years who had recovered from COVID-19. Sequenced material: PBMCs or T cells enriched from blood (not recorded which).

The CDR3 bases are TGTGCCAGCAGTTTTCGGCCGGGAACTGAAGCTTTCTTT. Its translation is CASSFRPGTEAFF. This chain connects TRBV12-3 or TRBV12-4 to TRBJ1-1; no definite D call. Trimming left V 3 bases short and J 5 bases short, with 10 bases between. The CDR3 is made up of 13 amino acids.